The 6 T cell receptor beta chains in this list originate from one sample, sequenced in a study of CD8 T cells in ankylosing spondylitis (dated by TCRdb to 2016 to 2017). Library preparation was by 5' RACE. The data were produced on an Illumina HiSeq 2500. The public reads were run again by TCRdb, first through fastp at Q25 and then through MiXCR, and only productive beta chains were kept. Rows matching on CDR3 protein sequence are summarized as one entry with the most common DNA and genes. The sample contains roughly 160,000 distinct CDR3 sequences, 11% of them found a single time. The ten largest make up 25% to 30% of the sample. The sample was blood, either unsorted or a sorted T cell fraction (not recorded which). These receptors were obtained from a male donor with ankylosing spondylitis or in good health (not recorded which).

This sequence joins TRBV11-2 and TRBJ2-7; D might be TRBD1 (5 bases). The CDR3 consists of 15 residues. Trimming pared 5 bases from V and 2 bases from J, leaving 16 bases between. Germline V gene sequence: CDR1 SGHAT, CDR2 FQNNGV. CDR3 residues: CASSGWGRLPYEQYF. CDR3 DNA sequence: TGTGCCAGCAGCGGATGGGGCAGGCTCCCCTACGAGCAGTACTTC.

This clonotype was counted ten times or more. The chain has TRBV18 and TRBJ1-3; D perhaps matches TRBD1 (6 bases). The CDR3 is made up of 16 amino acids. V gave up 3 bases and J gave up 4 bases, with 16 bases separating them. The germline gives CDR1 KGHSH, CDR2 LQKENI. The CDR3 protein is CASSPEPVGHGNTIYF. The DNA for the CDR3 is TGTGCCAGCTCACCGGAACCGGTGGGACACGGAAACACCATATATTTT. Together with reference TRBV18 and TRBJ1-3, the CDR3 gives the full variable domain: NAGVMQNPRHLVRRRGQEARLRCSPMKGHSHVYWYRQLPEEGLKFMVYLQKENIIDESGMPKERFSAEFPKEGPSILRIQQVVRGDSAAYFCASSPEPVGHGNTIYFGEGSWLTVV.

As DNA, the CDR3 is TGTGCCAGCAGCACCCTGGACGGGAACACTGAAGCTTTCTTT. This codes for CASSTLDGNTEAFF. J is TRBJ1-1 and V is TRBV4-2; unclear D gene. The CDR3 covers 14 residues. The ends were cut back, 5 bases at V and 1 base at J, with 11 bases in the middle. Looked up from germline, CDR1 is LGHNA and CDR2 is YNFKEQ.

This clonotype was seen at least ten times. The gene calls are TRBV5-4 and TRBJ2-1, with D perhaps TRBD2 (6 bases). Germline assignment: CDR1 SGHNT and CDR2 YYREEE (reference sequence). Trimming shortened V by 3 bases and J by 1 base, and 14 bases separated the two germline ends. The CDR3 contains 16 residues. The CDR3 sequence: CASSWDWRASYNEQFF. Here the CDR3 DNA reads TGTGCCAGCAGCTGGGACTGGAGGGCTTCCTACAATGAGCAGTTCTTC.

Many counts were recorded for this clonotype. CDR3 DNA sequence: TGCGCCAGCAGCTTGACGAGCGCCGGGACAGGGCGCTCCTACGAGCAGTACTTC. The encoded protein is CASSLTSAGTGRSYEQYF. The chain couples TRBV5-1 to TRBJ2-7; 9 positions match TRBD1. V shed 1 base, J shed 0 bases, and the junction held 11 bases outside the gene matches. This CDR3 has 18 amino acids. Per germline, CDR1 SGHRS and CDR2 YFSETQ.

This clonotype came up many times. V and J are TRBV12-3 or TRBV12-4 and TRBJ2-2, with 7 bases lining up with TRBD1. The CDR3 has 13 residues. After removal of 5 bases from V and 7 bases from J, the junction contained 4 bases not matched to a gene. The CDR3 DNA is TGTGCCAGCAGTGTCGGGACAGTCGGGGAGCTGTTTTTT. Translation gives CASSVGTVGELFF.